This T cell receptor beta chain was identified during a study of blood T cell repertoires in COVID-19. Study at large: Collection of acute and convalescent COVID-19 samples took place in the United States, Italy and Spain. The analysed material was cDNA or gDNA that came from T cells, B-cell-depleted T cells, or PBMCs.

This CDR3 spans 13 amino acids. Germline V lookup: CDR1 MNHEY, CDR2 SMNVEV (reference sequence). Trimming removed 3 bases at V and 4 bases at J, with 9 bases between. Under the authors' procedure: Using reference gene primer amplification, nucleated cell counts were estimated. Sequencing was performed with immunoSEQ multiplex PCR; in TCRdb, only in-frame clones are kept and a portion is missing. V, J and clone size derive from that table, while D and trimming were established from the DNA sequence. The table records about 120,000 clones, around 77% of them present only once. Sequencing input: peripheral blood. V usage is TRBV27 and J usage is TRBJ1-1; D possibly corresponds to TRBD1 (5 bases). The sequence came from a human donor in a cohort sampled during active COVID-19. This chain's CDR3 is CASSFGRGTEAFF. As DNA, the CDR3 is TGTGCCAGCAGTTTTGGAAGGGGCACTGAAGCTTTCTTT.